One and the same sample provided the 13 T cell receptor beta chains below, sequenced in a study of cytomegalovirus exposure and HLA in healthy donors (dated by TCRdb to the late 2010s). Libraries were made using the immunoSEQ multiplex PCR assay. For the multiplex PCR, a mixture combining 60 forward primers for TCR Vbeta segments and 13 reverse primers for TCR Jbeta segments was used. TCRdb re-hosts the immuneACCESS table, in-frame sequences only. Its copies lack some clones; in the studies checked, an unresolved V gene accounts for under half of them, and the cause for the rest is not known. In all, the sample holds under 200,000 clones, and around 78% of those were seen once. The leading ten clones occupy 1.5% to 1.7% of the sample. Material for sequencing was PBMCs. These receptors were obtained from a man aged 40-49 years in good health and CMV-seronegative.

The rearrangement links TRBV6-7 to TRBJ2-5; D may be TRBD2 (5 bases). TRBV6-7 falls under the ORF class, with uncertain function. The ends were cut back, 4 bases at V and 5 bases at J, with 14 bases in the middle. CDR3 size: 14 residues. The CDR3 nucleotides are TGTGCCAGCAGTTGCTCCGGGGAGCGGGAGACCCAGTACTTC. Amino acids: CASSCSGERETQYF.

CDR3: CAISAGSSDEQFF. The CDR3, as DNA: TGTGCCATCAGTGCTGGGTCTAGCGATGAGCAGTTCTTC. The chain carries TRBV10-3 and TRBJ2-1, with a weak D call TRBD2 (6 bases). V dropped 4 bases and J dropped 8 bases, with 12 bases sitting between them. This CDR3 has 13 residues. The germline V gene encodes CDR1 ENHRY and CDR2 SYGVKD.

The gene calls are TRBV4-1 and TRBJ1-2; D may be TRBD1 (6 bases). The CDR3 contains 15 residues. Between the trimmed V and J ends, which lost 2 bases and 8 bases, there was a span of 18 bases. Per germline, CDR1 MGHRA and CDR2 YSYEKL. The CDR3 sequence: CASSQPGTPNAGYTF. The CDR3, as DNA: TGCGCCAGCAGCCAACCCGGGACACCAAACGCGGGCTACACCTTC.

The CDR3 protein is CASSQLAGGGNEQFF. DNA of the CDR3: TGCGCCAGCAGCCAACTAGCGGGAGGGGGGAATGAGCAGTTCTTC. The chain links TRBV4-1 to TRBJ2-1; 12 bases agree with TRBD2. This CDR3 has 15 amino acids. Germline lookup yields CDR1 MGHRA and CDR2 YSYEKL. V shed 2 bases, J shed 7 bases, and the junction held 3 bases outside the gene matches.

V is TRBV2 and J is TRBJ1-5, with D perhaps TRBD1 (5 bases). Per germline, CDR1 SNHLY and CDR2 FYNNEI. The V end lost 5 bases, the J end lost 5 bases, and 10 bases lay between the germline ends. This CDR3 spans 13 amino acids. CDR3 sequence (DNA): TGTGCCAGCAGTAGGACAACGTATCAGCCCCAGCATTTT. It translates to CASSRTTYQPQHF.

The chain links TRBV30 to TRBJ2-7; TRBD1 matches 8 bases. The CDR3 extends over 14 amino acids. After removal of 5 bases from V and 9 bases from J, the junction contained 15 bases not matched to a gene. Germline V CDR1 and CDR2: GTSNPN, SVGIG (reference sequence). The CDR3 nucleotides are TGTGCCTGGGGTACCGGGACAGGACCTTGGCGGCAGTACTTC. Encoded protein: CAWGTGTGPWRQYF.

Written as DNA, the CDR3 is TGTGCCACCAGTCAGGGTGGGGGGGCCAACGTCCTGACTTTC. It translates to CATSQGGGANVLTF. The J gene is TRBJ2-6, the V gene TRBV15; tentative D call: TRBD1 (5 bases). CDR3 length: 14 residues. The germline gives CDR1 LNHNV, CDR2 YYDKDF (reference sequence). Trimming removed 6 bases at V and 4 bases at J, with 10 bases between. Using reference TRBV15 and TRBJ2-6 for the parts outside the CDR3, the full variable domain is DAMVIQNPRYQVTQFGKPVTLSCSQTLNHNVMYWYQQKSSQAPKLLFHYYDKDFNNEADTPDNFQSRRPNTSFCFLDIRSPGLGDTAMYLCATSQGGGANVLTFGAGSRLTVL.

On this clone: This specimen includes other DNA sequences encoding the same CDR3. The gene calls are TRBV5-8 and TRBJ1-2, with a weak D call TRBD1 (6 bases). Germline values: CDR1 SGHTS, CDR2 YDEGEE. Deletions cut 5 bases from V and 8 bases from J, with 13 bases between. CDR3 length: 12 amino acids. The DNA of the CDR3 is TGTGCCAGCAGGAACAGGGTCGACGGCTACACCTTC. This translates into CASRNRVDGYTF.

The chain is built from TRBV27 and TRBJ1-1; D is perhaps TRBD1 (6 bases). The V gene's germline CDR1 is MNHEY and CDR2 SMNVEV (reference sequence). The CDR3 extends over 15 amino acids. The germline V and J ends were trimmed by 5 bases and 8 bases, with 21 bases remaining between them. As DNA, the CDR3 is TGTGCCAGCAGTACCCGCCGGGACACCCCAACCGAAGCTTTCTTT. It is translated as CASSTRRDTPTEAFF.

The chain joins TRBV19 to TRBJ2-1; 8 nucleotides agree with TRBD1. The CDR3 runs to 16 residues. V dropped 5 bases and J dropped 0; count of bases not matched to a gene: 6. Germline V gives CDR1 LNHDA, CDR2 SQIVND (reference sequence). The CDR3 region is CASSEHRGSSYNEQFF. DNA for the CDR3: TGTGCCAGTAGTGAACACAGGGGGTCCTCCTACAATGAGCAGTTCTTC.

The chain recombines TRBV7-6 with TRBJ1-4, with TRBD1 matching 7 bases. Germline CDR1 is SGHVS and CDR2 is FNYEAQ. This CDR3 has 16 amino acids. The V segment lost 3 bases and the J segment 3 bases; nucleotides outside the gene matches: 7. The CDR3 loop is CASSFDYRGANEKLFF. The CDR3 DNA reads TGTGCCAGCAGCTTCGACTACAGGGGTGCTAATGAAAAACTGTTTTTT.

The V and J genes are TRBV5-4 and TRBJ1-2; D is unresolved. The CDR3 runs 13 residues. The V end lost 1 base, the J end lost 5 bases, and 9 bases lay between the germline ends. Looked up from germline, CDR1 is SGHNT and CDR2 is YYREEE (reference sequence). CDR3 loop: CASSLNREYGYTF. The DNA of the CDR3 is TGTGCCAGCAGCTTGAATCGGGAATATGGCTACACCTTC.

The rearrangement links TRBV7-9 to TRBJ2-3; maybe TRBD1 (5 bases). This CDR3 is built from 17 residues. Trimming removed 7 bases from V and 4 bases from J, with 24 bases in between. Germline V CDR1 and CDR2: SEHNR, FQNEAQ (reference sequence). In DNA, the CDR3 is TGTGCCAGCACCCTAAGGGAAGGCAGGGATAGGGCAGATACGCAGTATTTT. Amino acids: CASTLREGRDRADTQYF.